One and the same sample provided the 13 T cell receptor beta chains below, sequenced in a study of control samples from healthy donors and cancer patients. Data came from immunoSEQ multiplex PCR; TCRdb stores just in-frame clones and leaves some out. The data contain just over 80,000 clones, roughly 90% of them singletons. Sequenced sample: blood. The receptors stem from a man between 50 and 59 years old in good health.

The CDR3 nucleotides read TGTGCCAGCTCACGACAGGGGGCCGTTGGCTACACCTTC. Residues: CASSRQGAVGYTF. The chain joins TRBV18 to TRBJ1-2, with 10 bases lining up with TRBD1. Germline CDR1 and CDR2: KGHSH and LQKENI. The CDR3 covers 13 residues. Trimming at V came to 4 bases and at J to 7 bases, leaving 3 bases not matched to a gene.

The count of this clone is one. The chain combines TRBV9 with TRBJ2-3; D gene ambiguous. Germline CDR1 reads SGDLS; CDR2 reads YYNGEE. Trimming left V 0 bases short and J 2 bases short, with 4 bases between. The CDR3 extends over 13 amino acids. The CDR3 here is CASSVGVTDTQYF. CDR3 nucleotides: TGTGCCAGCAGCGTAGGTGTCACAGATACGCAGTATTTT.

The gene calls are TRBV9 and TRBJ2-7; 7 nucleotides agree with TRBD1. The CDR3 length is 15 residues. Germline loops: CDR1 SGDLS, CDR2 YYNGEE. The V gene end was trimmed by 0 bases and the J gene end by 2 bases; junction bases not matched to a gene: 5. The CDR3 reads CASSVGQGATYEQYF. In DNA, the CDR3 is TGTGCCAGCAGCGTAGGACAGGGTGCCACCTACGAGCAGTACTTC.

This chain connects TRBV28 to TRBJ1-1; 7 nucleotides match TRBD1. CDR1 and CDR2 from the germline V gene are MDHEN and SYDVKM. This CDR3 spans 15 amino acids. Trimming at V came to 2 bases and at J to 7 bases, leaving 10 bases not matched to a gene. In DNA, the CDR3 is TGTGCCAGCAGTTTAGGGGCAGGGGGACGGGGTGAAGCTTTCTTT. This sequence encodes CASSLGAGGRGEAFF.

This clone was seen a single time. This specimen includes other DNA sequences encoding the same CDR3. The chain joins TRBV12-3 or TRBV12-4 to TRBJ2-5; D not resolved. The V and J ends lost 1 base and 5 bases respectively, with 5 bases between them. This CDR3 is 12 amino acids long. For the CDR3, the DNA is TGTGCCAGCAGTTTAGGACGGGAGACCCAGTACTTC. It codes for CASSLGRETQYF.

The rearrangement links TRBV29-1 to TRBJ1-2; unclear D gene. Trimming cost V 4 bases and J 4 bases, with 13 bases left between them. CDR1 is SQVTM, CDR2 ANQGSEA, per germline. The CDR3 spans 13 residues. The CDR3 reads CSVAGLNRYGYTF. CDR3 in DNA: TGCAGCGTTGCTGGGTTGAATCGCTATGGCTACACCTTC. Complete variable domain (other parts from reference TRBV29-1 and TRBJ1-2): SAVISQKPSRDICQRGTSLTIQCQVDSQVTMMFWYRQQPGQSLTLIATANQGSEATYESGFVIDKFPISRPNLTFSTLTVSNMSPEDSSIYLCSVAGLNRYGYTFGSGTRLTVV.

This chain uses TRBV11-2 with TRBJ1-2; D gene unclear. Germline V gene lookup returns CDR1 SGHAT and CDR2 FQNNGV. Deletions cut 0 bases from V and 0 bases from J, with 11 bases between. This CDR3 comprises 16 residues. CDR3 in DNA: TGTGCCAGCAGCTTAGATCTGGCCGCAACTAACTATGGCTACACCTTC. It specifies CASSLDLAATNYGYTF.

This clone appeared a few times. This rearrangement joins TRBV5-6 to TRBJ2-4, with D possibly TRBD1 on 5 matching bases. Germline-derived CDR1 and CDR2 are SGHDT and YYEEEE. V dropped 4 bases and J dropped 2 bases, with 13 bases sitting between them. The CDR3 is 15 amino acids. CDR3 in amino acids: CASSDETESKNIQYF. CDR3 nucleotides: TGTGCCAGCAGCGATGAGACAGAGTCCAAAAACATTCAGTACTTC.

The rearrangement links TRBV27 to TRBJ1-5; D gene uncertain. This CDR3 contains 15 residues. Germline CDR1 is MNHEY and CDR2 is SMNVEV (reference sequence). V was clipped by 6 bases and J by 0 bases, with 12 bases between them. The CDR3 DNA follows: TGTGCCAGCAGGTTCTCACCGGATAGCAATCAGCCCCAGCATTTT. Encoded protein: CASRFSPDSNQPQHF.

The DNA for the CDR3 is TGCAGTGCTAGTTCGAGGGGTCCCGCTAGAGATACGCAGTATTTT. This sequence encodes CSASSRGPARDTQYF. V is TRBV20-1 and J is TRBJ2-3; either TRBD1 or TRBD2 may supply D (5 bases each). CDR3 size: 15 residues. Germline V gives CDR1 DFQATT, CDR2 SNEGSKA (reference sequence). V shed 3 bases and J shed 5 bases, with 18 bases lying between them.

This sequence joins TRBV29-1 and TRBJ2-1; 8 bases agree with TRBD1. The CDR3 has 12 residues. The ends lost 4 bases at V and 7 bases at J; junction bases unmatched: 3. Germline V gene sequence: CDR1 SQVTM, CDR2 ANQGSEA. CDR3 region: CSVAQGANEQFF. The CDR3, as DNA: TGCAGCGTTGCCCAGGGGGCGAATGAGCAGTTCTTC.

This clone was detected only once. V and J are TRBV5-1 and TRBJ1-4; D might be TRBD1 (5 bases). Germline assignment: CDR1 SGHRS and CDR2 YFSETQ. This CDR3 has 15 residues. The ends were cut back, 4 bases at V and 0 bases at J, with 10 bases in the middle. DNA of the CDR3: TGCGCCAGCAGCAGGACACAGGCAACTAATGAAAAACTGTTTTTT. Protein: CASSRTQATNEKLFF.

The V and J genes are TRBV19 and TRBJ2-1, with D possibly called TRBD1 or TRBD2 (5 bases each). Trimming shortened V by 10 bases and J by 9 bases, and 22 bases separated the two germline ends. The V gene's germline CDR1 is LNHDA and CDR2 SQIVND (reference sequence). The CDR3 is 14 residues long. The CDR3 region has the DNA TGTGCCACCTCAAACCCGGGACGGACTCCTGAGCAGTTCTTC. This translates into CATSNPGRTPEQFF.